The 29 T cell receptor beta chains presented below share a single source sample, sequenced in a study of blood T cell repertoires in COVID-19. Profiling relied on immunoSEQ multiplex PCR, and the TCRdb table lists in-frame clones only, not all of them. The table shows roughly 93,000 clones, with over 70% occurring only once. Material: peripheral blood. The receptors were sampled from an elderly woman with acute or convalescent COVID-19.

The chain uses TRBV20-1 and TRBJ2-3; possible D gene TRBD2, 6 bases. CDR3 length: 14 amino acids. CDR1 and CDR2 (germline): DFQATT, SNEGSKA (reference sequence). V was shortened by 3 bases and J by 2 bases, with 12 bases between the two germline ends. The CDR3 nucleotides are TGCAGTGCTAGTTTGGCGGGGAACACAGATACGCAGTATTTT. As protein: CSASLAGNTDTQYF.

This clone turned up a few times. The CDR3 sequence: CASSEDNRRFAIYF. The CDR3 bases are TGTGCCAGCAGTGAAGATAACAGGCGGTTCGCCATATATTTT. The rearrangement uses TRBV6-1 and TRBJ1-3, with a tentative D call TRBD1 (5 bases). The CDR3 is 14 residues long. Trimming stripped 1 base from V and 11 bases from J, with 15 bases between. Germline CDR1 and CDR2: MNHNS and SASEGT.

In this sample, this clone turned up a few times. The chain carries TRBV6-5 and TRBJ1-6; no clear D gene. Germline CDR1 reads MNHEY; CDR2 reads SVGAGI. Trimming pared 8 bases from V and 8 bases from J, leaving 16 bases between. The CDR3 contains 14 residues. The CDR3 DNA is TGTGCCAGCGCCCCGGAGGGCCGTTATTCACCCCTCCACTTT. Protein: CASAPEGRYSPLHF.

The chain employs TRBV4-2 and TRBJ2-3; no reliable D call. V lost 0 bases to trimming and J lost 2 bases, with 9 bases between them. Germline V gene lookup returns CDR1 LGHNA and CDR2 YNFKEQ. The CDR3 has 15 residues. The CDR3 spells CASSQDEPHTDTQYF. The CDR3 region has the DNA TGTGCCAGCAGCCAAGATGAGCCCCACACAGATACGCAGTATTTT.

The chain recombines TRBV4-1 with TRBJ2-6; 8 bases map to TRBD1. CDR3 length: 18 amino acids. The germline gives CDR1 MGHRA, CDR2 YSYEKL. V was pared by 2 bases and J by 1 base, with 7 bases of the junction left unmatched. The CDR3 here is CASSQPGTGASGANVLTF. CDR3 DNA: TGCGCCAGCAGCCAACCCGGGACAGGAGCTTCTGGGGCCAACGTCCTGACTTTC.

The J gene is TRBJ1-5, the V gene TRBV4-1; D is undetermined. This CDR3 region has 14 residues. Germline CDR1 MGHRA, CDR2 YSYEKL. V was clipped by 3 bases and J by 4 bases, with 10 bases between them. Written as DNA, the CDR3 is TGCGCCAGCAGCCATTCGGGGTCGAATCAGCCCCAGCATTTT. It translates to CASSHSGSNQPQHF.

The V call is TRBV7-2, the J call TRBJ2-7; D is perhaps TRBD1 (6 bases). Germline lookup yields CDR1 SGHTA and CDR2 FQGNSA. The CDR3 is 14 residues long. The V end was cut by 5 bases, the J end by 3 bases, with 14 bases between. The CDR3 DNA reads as TGTGCCAGCAGCGCGTCCCCGACAGGCTACGAGCAGTACTTC. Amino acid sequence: CASSASPTGYEQYF.

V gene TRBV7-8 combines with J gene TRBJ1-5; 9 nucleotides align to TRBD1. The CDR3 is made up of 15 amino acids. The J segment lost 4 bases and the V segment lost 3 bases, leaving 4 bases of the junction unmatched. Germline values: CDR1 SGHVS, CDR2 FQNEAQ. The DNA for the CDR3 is TGTGCCAGCAGCTTGGGACAGGGAGAAAATCAGCCCCAGCATTTT. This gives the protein CASSLGQGENQPQHF.

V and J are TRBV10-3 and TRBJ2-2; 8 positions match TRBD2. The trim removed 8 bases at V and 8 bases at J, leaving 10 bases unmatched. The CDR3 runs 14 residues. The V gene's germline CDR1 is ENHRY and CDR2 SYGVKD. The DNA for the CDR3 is TGTGCCATCCGACCGGGACTAGTGGGTGGGGAGCTGTTTTTT. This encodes CAIRPGLVGGELFF.

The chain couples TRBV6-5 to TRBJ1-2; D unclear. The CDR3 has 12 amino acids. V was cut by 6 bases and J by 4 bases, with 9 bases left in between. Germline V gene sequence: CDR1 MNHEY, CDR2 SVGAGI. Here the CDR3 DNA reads TGTGCCAGCAGCCCGGGGTTCTATGGCTACACCTTC. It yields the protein CASSPGFYGYTF.

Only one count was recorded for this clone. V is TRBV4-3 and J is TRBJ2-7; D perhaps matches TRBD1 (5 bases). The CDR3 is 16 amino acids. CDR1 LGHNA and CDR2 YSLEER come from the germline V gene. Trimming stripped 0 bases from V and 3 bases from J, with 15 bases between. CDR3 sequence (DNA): TGCGCCAGCAGCCAAGAAGTAGGGGCGGTTAACTACGAGCAGTACTTC. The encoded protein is CASSQEVGAVNYEQYF.

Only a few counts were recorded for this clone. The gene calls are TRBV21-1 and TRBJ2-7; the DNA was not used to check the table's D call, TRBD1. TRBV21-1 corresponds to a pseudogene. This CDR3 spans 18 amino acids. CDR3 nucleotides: TGTGCCAGCAGCAAAATATATAGGTGGGACAGTCGTTTCTACGAGCAGTACGTC. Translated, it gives CASSKIYRWDSRFYEQYV.

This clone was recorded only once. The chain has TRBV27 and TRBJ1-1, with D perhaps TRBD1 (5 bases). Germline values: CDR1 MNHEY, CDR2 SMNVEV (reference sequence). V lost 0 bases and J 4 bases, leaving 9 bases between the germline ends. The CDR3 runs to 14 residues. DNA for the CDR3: TGTGCCAGCAGTTTATCCGGCAGGGTCACTGAAGCTTTCTTT. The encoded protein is CASSLSGRVTEAFF.

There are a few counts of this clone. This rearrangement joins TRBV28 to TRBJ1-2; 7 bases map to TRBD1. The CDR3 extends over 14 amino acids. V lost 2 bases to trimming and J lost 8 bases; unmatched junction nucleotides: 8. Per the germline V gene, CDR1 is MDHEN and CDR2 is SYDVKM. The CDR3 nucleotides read TGTGCCAGCAGTTTAGAAGACAGGGCGGGAGGCTACACCTTC. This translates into CASSLEDRAGGYTF.

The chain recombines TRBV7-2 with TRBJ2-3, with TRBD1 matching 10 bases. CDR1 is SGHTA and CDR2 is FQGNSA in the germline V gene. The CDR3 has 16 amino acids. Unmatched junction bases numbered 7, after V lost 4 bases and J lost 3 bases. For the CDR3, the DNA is TGTGCCAGCAGCTCCCGCCGGGGACAGGGGACAGATACGCAGTATTTT. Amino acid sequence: CASSSRRGQGTDTQYF.

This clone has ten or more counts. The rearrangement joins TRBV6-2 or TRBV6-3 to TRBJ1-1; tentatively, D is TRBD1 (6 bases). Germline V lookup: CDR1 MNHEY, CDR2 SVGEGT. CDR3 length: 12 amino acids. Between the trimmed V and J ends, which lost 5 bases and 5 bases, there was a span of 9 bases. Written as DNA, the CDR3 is TGTGCCAGCAGTACCAGGGGAACTGAAGCTTTCTTT. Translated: CASSTRGTEAFF.

CDR3 residues: CASSQAGVHGYTF. CDR3 nucleotides: TGTGCCAGCAGCCAAGCAGGGGTACATGGCTACACCTTC. The chain couples TRBV14 to TRBJ1-2; D is possibly TRBD1 (6 bases). This CDR3 has 13 amino acids. Trimming left V 1 base short and J 6 bases short, with 9 bases between. Germline-derived CDR1 and CDR2 are SGHDN and FVKESK. Looking up the rest from reference TRBV14 and TRBJ1-2 gives the full variable domain: EAGVTQFPSHSVIEKGQTVTLRCDPISGHDNLYWYRRVMGKEIKFLLHFVKESKQDESGMPNNRFLAERTGGTYSTLKVQPAELEDSGVYFCASSQAGVHGYTFGSGTRLTVV.

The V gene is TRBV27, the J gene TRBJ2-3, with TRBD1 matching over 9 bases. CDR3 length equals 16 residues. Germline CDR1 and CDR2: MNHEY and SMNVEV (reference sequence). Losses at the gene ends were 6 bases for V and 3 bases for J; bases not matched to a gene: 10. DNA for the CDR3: TGTGCCAGCAGCCCGGGGACAGGGAGGGCGACAGATACGCAGTATTTT. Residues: CASSPGTGRATDTQYF.

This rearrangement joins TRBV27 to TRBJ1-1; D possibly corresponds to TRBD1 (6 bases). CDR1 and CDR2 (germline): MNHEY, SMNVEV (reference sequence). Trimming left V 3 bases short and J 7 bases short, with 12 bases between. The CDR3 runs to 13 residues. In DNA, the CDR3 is TGTGCCAGCAGTTTGAACAGGGTGGGTGAAGCTTTCTTT. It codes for CASSLNRVGEAFF.

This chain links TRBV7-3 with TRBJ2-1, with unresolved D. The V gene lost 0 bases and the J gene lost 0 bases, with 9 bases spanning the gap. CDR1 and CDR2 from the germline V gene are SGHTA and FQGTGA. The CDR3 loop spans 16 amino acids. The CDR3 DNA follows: TGTGCCAGCAGCTTAACGGAGCGTCCCTCCTACAATGAGCAGTTCTTC. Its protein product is CASSLTERPSYNEQFF.

Here the CDR3 DNA reads TGTGCCAGCAGCTTATCTGACAGTAATGAAAAACTGTTTTTT. Translated: CASSLSDSNEKLFF. V gene TRBV7-9 combines with J gene TRBJ1-4; tentative D call: TRBD1 (5 bases). V was shortened by 2 bases and J by 4 bases, with 8 bases between the two germline ends. Germline values: CDR1 SEHNR, CDR2 FQNEAQ (reference sequence). This CDR3 is 14 amino acids long.

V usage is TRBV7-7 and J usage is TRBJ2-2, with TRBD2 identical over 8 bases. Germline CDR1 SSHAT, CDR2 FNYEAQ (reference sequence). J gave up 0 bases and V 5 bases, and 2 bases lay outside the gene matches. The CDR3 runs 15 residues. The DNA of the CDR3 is TGTGCCAGCAGCCCGGGGGGGACGAACACCGGGGAGCTGTTTTTT. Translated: CASSPGGTNTGELFF.

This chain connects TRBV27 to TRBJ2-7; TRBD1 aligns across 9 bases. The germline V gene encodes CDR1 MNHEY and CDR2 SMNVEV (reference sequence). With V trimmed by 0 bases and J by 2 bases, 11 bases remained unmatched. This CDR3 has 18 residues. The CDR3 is CASSLSHRGPLCPYEQYV. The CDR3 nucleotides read TGTGCCAGCAGTTTATCCCACAGGGGGCCCCTCTGCCCCTACGAGCAGTACGTC.

The CDR3 loop reads CASSLKRGGLYEQYV. CDR3 DNA: TGTGCCAGCAGTTTAAAGCGGGGGGGTCTTTACGAGCAGTACGTC. The chain links TRBV28 to TRBJ2-7; 10 nucleotides agree with TRBD2. The germline V gene encodes CDR1 MDHEN and CDR2 SYDVKM. CDR3 length: 15 residues. V lost 2 bases and J lost 4; bases outside the gene matches: 5.

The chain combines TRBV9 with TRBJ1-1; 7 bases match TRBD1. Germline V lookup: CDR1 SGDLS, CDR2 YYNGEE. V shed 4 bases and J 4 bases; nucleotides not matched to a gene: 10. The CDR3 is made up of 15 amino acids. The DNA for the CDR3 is TGTGCCAGCAGCCCCCGCCGGCAGGGGGGCACTGAAGCTTTCTTT. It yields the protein CASSPRRQGGTEAFF.

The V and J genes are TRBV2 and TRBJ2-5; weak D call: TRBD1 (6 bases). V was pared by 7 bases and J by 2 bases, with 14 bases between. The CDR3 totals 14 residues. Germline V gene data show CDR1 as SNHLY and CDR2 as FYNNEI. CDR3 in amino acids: CASKGRQGQETQYF. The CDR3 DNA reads TGTGCCAGCAAGGGACGGCAGGGGCAAGAGACCCAGTACTTC.

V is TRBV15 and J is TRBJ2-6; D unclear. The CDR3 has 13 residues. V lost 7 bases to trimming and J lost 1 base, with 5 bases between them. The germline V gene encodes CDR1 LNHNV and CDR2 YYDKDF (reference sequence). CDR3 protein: CATTHSGANVLTF. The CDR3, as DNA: TGTGCCACCACCCATTCTGGGGCCAACGTCCTGACTTTC.

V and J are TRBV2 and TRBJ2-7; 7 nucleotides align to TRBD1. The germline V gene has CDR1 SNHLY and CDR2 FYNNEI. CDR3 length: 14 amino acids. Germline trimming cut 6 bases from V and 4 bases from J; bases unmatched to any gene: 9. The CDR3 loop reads CASSEGQIRYEQYV. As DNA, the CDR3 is TGTGCCAGCAGCGAGGGACAGATAAGGTACGAGCAGTACGTC.

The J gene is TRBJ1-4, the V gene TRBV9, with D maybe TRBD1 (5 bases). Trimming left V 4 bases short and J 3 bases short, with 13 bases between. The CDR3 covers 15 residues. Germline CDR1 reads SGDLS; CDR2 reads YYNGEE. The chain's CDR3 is CASSPPGGPNEKLFF. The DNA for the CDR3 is TGTGCCAGCAGCCCCCCGGGGGGTCCTAATGAAAAACTGTTTTTT.